The TCR beta chain under discussion was sequenced for a study of cytomegalovirus exposure and HLA in healthy donors. Study context: Among the approximately 400 genotyped donors, approximately 81% were placed in the Caucasian-associated ancestry cluster. Study results and limitations: There were several of the most significant clusters that appeared linked to common viral pathogens in a later analysis. TCR beta V- and J-gene trimming was later associated with a missense DCLRE1C variant.

V lost 2 bases and J lost 1, with 11 bases in between. CDR1 is GTSNPN, CDR2 SVGIG, per germline (reference sequence). The CDR3 is 14 amino acids. With respect to this clone: Its target is not known.

13 Jbeta primers and 60 Vbeta primers were used for the PCR. Authors' analysis steps: There were tens of millions of unique TCR beta chains by a later count, and approximately 10 million of them were shared. The repertoire was sequenced with immunoSEQ multiplex PCR; TCRdb's copy has only in-frame clones and lacks some. The V and J calls and clone size are taken from that table; D and trimming were inferred from the DNA. The sample consists of approximately 150,000 clones, over 60% of them appearing once. Sequencing was done on a sample of PBMCs. This rearrangement joins TRBV30 to TRBJ1-1; D gene unclear. The sequence came from a man between 35 and 55 years old in good health and CMV-seronegative. As DNA, the CDR3 is TGTGCCTGGAGTAAGGAGGTTCCGAACACTGAAGCTTTCTTT. Its protein product is CAWSKEVPNTEAFF.